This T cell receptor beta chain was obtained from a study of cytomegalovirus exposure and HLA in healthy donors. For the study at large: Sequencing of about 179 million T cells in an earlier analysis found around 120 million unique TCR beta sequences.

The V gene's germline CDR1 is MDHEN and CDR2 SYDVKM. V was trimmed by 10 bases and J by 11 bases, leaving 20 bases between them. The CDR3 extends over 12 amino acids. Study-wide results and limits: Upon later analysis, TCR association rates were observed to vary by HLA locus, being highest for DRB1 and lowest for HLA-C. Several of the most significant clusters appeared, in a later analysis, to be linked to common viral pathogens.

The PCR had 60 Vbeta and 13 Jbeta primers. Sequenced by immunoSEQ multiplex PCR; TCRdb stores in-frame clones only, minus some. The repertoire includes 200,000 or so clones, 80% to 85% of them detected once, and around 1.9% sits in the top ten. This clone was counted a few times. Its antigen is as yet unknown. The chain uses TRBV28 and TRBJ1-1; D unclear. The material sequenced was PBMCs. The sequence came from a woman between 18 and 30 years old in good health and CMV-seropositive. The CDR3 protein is CATGRSGWRAFF. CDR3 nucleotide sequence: TGTGCCACCGGAAGATCAGGATGGAGGGCTTTCTTT.